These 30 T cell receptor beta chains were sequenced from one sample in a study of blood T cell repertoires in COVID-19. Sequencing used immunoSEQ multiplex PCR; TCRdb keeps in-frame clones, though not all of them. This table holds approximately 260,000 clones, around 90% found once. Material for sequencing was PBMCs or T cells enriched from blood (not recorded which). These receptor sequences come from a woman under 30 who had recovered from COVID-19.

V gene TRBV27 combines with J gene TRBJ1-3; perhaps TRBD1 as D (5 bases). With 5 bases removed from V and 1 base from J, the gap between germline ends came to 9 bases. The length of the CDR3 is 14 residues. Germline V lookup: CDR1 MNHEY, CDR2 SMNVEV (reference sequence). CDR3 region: CASSTPGSGNTIYF. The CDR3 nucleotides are TGTGCCAGCAGTACACCAGGGTCTGGAAACACCATATATTTT.

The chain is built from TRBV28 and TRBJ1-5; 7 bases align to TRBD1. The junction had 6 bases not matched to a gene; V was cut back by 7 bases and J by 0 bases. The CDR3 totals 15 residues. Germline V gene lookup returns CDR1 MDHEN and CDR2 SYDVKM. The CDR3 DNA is TGTGCCAGCACCTCAGGGGGGTTTAGCAATCAGCCCCAGCATTTT. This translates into CASTSGGFSNQPQHF.

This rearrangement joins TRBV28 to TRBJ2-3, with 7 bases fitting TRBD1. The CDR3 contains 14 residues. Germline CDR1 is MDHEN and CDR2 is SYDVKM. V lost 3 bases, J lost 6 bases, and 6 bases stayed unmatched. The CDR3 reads CASSFMRGPDTQYF. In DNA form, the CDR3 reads TGTGCCAGCAGTTTCATGAGGGGGCCGGATACGCAGTATTTT.

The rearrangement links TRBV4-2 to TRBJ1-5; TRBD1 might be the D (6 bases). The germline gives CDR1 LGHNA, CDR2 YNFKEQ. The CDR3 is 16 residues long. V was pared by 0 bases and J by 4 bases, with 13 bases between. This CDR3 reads CASSQEKGHLNQPQHF. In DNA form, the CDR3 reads TGTGCCAGCAGCCAAGAGAAGGGACACCTTAATCAGCCCCAGCATTTT.

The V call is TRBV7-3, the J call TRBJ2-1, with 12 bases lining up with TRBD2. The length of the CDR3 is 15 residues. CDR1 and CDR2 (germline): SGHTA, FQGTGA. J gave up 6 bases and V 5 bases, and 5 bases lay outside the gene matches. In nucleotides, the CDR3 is TGTGCCAGCAGCGTCCGACTAGCGGGAGTCAATGAGCAGTTCTTC. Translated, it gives CASSVRLAGVNEQFF.

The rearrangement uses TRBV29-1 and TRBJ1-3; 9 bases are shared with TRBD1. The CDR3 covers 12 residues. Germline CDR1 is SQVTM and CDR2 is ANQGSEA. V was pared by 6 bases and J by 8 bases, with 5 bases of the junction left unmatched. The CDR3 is CSVLWTGDTIYF. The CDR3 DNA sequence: TGCAGCGTACTATGGACAGGGGACACCATATATTTT.

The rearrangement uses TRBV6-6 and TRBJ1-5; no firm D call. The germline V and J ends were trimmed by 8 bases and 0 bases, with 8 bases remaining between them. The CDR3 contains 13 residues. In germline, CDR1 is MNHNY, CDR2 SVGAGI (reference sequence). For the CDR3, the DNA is TGTGCCAGCGTCCCAAATAGCAATCAGCCCCAGCATTTT. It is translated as CASVPNSNQPQHF.

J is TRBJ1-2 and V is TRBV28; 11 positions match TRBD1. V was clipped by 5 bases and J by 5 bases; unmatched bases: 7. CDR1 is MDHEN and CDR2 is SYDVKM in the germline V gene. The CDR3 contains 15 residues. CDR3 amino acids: CASSPRTGGGYGYTF. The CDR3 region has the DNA TGTGCCAGCAGTCCAAGGACAGGGGGCGGGTATGGCTACACCTTC.

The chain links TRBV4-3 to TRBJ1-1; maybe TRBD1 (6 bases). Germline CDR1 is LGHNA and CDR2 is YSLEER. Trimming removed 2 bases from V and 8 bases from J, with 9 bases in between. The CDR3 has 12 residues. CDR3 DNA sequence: TGCGCCAGCAGCCAACTCGGGACAGAAGCTTTCTTT. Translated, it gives CASSQLGTEAFF.

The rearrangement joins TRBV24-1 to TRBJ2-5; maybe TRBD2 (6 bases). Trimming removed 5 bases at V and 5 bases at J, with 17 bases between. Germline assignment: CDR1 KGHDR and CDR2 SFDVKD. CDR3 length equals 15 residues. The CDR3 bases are TGTGCCACCAGTGTGGGTCGGGGGTGGCAGGAGACCCAGTACTTC. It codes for CATSVGRGWQETQYF.

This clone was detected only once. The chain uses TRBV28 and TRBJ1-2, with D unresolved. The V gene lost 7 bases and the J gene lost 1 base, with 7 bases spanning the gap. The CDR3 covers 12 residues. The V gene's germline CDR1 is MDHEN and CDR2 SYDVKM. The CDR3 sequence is CASKNSNYGYTF. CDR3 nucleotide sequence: TGTGCCAGCAAAAACAGTAACTATGGCTACACCTTC.

CDR3 sequence (DNA): TGTGCCAGCAGCTTAGGTGTGGCAGAAAGAACCGGGGAGCTGTTTTTT. Protein sequence: CASSLGVAERTGELFF. V is TRBV7-9 and J is TRBJ2-2; D not certain. The CDR3 spans 16 residues. Germline-derived CDR1 and CDR2 are SEHNR and FQNEAQ (reference sequence). V was clipped by 1 base and J by 5 bases, with 14 bases between them.

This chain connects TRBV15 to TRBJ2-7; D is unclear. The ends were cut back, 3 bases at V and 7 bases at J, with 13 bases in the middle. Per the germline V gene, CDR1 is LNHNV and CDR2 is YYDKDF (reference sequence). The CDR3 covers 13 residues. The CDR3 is CATSRGYGIEQYF. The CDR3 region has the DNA TGTGCCACCAGCAGGGGCTATGGCATTGAGCAGTACTTC.

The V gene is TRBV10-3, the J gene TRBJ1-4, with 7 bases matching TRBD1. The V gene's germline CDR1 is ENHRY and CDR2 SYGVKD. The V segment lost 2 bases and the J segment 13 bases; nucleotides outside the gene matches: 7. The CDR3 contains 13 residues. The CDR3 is CAISELDRVGLFF. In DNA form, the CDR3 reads TGTGCCATCAGTGAGCTTGACAGGGTTGGACTGTTTTTT.

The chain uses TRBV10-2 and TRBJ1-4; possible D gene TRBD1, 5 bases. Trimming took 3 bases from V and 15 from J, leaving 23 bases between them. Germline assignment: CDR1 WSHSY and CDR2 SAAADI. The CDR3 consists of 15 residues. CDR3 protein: CASSDPTIRVPAVFF. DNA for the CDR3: TGCGCCAGCAGTGACCCCACAATCAGGGTCCCGGCGGTGTTTTTT.

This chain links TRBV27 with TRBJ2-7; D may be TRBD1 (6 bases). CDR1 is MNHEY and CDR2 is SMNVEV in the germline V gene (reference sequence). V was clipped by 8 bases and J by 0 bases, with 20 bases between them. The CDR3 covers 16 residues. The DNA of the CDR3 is TGTGCCAGCCGGACTTCCGGGACATTAGGCTCCTACGAGCAGTACTTC. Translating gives CASRTSGTLGSYEQYF.

The CDR3 loop reads CASSLDVARTGNSPLHF. The CDR3 DNA follows: TGTGCCAGCAGCTTAGATGTAGCGAGGACTGGGAATTCACCCCTCCACTTT. The chain joins TRBV7-6 to TRBJ1-6; D is unresolved. CDR1 and CDR2 from the germline V gene are SGHVS and FNYEAQ. The ends were cut back, 1 base at V and 7 bases at J, with 17 bases in the middle. The CDR3 length is 17 residues.

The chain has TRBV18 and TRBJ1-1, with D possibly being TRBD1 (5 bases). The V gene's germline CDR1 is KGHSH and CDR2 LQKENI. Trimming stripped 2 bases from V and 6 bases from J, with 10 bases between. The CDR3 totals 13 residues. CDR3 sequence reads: CASSPTGGSEAFF. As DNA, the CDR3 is TGTGCCAGCTCACCAACGGGGGGGTCTGAAGCTTTCTTT.

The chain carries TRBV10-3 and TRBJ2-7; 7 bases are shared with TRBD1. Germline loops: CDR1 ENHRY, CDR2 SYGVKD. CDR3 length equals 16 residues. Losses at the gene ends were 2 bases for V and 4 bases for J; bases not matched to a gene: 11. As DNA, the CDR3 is TGTGCCATCAGTGAGCAGAGGGGACAGAATTATTACGAGCAGTACTTC. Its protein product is CAISEQRGQNYYEQYF.

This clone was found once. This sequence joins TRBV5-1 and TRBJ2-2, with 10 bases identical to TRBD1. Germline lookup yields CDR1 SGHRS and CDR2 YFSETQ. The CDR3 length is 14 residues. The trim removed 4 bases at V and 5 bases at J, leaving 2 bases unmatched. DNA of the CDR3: TGCGCCAGCAGCCAGGACAGGGGGACCGGGGAGCTGTTTTTT. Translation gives CASSQDRGTGELFF.

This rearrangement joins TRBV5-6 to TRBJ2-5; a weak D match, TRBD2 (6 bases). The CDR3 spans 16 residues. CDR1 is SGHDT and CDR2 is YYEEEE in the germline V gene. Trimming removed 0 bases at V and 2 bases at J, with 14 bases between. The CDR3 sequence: CASSLALTSGQETQYF. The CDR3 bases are TGTGCCAGCAGCTTGGCCTTGACTAGTGGTCAAGAGACCCAGTACTTC.

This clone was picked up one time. The CDR3 nucleotides are TGTGCCAGCAGCCCTGGAGGTAATTATGGCTACACCTTC. It is translated as CASSPGGNYGYTF. This rearrangement joins TRBV5-6 to TRBJ1-2; D remains unclear. Germline CDR1 and CDR2: SGHDT and YYEEEE. V was clipped by 4 bases and J by 5 bases, with 12 bases between them. The CDR3 runs 13 residues.

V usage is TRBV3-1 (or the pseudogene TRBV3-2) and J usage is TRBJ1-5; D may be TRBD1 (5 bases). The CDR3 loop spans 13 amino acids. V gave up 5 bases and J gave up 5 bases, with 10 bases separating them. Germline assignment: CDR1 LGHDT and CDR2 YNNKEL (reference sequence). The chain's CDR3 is CASSYSRDQPQHF. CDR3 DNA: TGTGCCAGCAGCTACTCCAGGGATCAGCCCCAGCATTTT.

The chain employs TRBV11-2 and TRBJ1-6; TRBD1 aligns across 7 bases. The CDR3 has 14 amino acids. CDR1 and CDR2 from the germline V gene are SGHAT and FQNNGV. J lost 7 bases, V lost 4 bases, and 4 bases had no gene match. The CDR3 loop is CASSSGQTNSPLHF. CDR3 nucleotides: TGTGCCAGCAGCTCGGGACAGACGAATTCACCCCTCCACTTT.

This chain's CDR3 is CASRDRDYGYTF. The CDR3 region has the DNA TGTGCCAGCAGGGACAGGGACTATGGCTACACCTTC. The chain employs TRBV5-4 and TRBJ1-2; 8 bases fit TRBD1. This CDR3 comprises 12 residues. The germline V gene has CDR1 SGHNT and CDR2 YYREEE (reference sequence). The ends lost 5 bases at V and 3 bases at J; junction bases unmatched: 0.

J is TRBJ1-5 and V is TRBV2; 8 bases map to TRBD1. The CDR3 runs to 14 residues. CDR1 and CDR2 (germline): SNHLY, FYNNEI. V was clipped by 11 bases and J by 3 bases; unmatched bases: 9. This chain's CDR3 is CASHPGGSNQPQHF. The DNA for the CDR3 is TGTGCCTCCCATCCAGGGGGCTCCAATCAGCCCCAGCATTTT.

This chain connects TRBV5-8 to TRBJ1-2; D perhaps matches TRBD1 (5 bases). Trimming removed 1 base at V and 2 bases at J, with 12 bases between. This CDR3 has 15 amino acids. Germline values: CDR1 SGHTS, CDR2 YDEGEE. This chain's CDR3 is CASSLRGTLNYGYTF. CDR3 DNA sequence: TGTGCCAGCAGCTTGCGGGGGACCCTAAACTATGGCTACACCTTC.

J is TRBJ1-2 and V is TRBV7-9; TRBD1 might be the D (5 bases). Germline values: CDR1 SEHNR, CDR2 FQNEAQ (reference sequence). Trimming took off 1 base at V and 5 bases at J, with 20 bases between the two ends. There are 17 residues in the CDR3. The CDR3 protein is CASSLGGAGQGRYGYTF. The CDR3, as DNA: TGTGCCAGCAGCTTAGGCGGGGCCGGACAAGGTCGGTATGGCTACACCTTC. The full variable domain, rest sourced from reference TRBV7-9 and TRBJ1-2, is DTGVSQNPRHKITKRGQNVTFRCDPISEHNRLYWYRQTLGQGPEFLTYFQNEAQLEKSRLLSDRFSAERPKGSFSTLEIQRTEQGDSAMYLCASSLGGAGQGRYGYTFGSGTRLTVV.

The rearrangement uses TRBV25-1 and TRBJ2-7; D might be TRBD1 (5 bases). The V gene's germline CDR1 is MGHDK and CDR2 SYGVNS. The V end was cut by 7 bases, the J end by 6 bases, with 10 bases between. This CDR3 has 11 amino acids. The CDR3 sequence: CASTQGFEQYF. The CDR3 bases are TGTGCCAGCACGCAGGGATTCGAGCAGTACTTC.

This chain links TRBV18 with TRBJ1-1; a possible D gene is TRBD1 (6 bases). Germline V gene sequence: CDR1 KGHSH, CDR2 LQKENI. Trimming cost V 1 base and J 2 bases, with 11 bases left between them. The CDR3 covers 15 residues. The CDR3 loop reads CASSPQGQINTEAFF. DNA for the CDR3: TGTGCCAGCTCACCACAAGGACAGATCAACACTGAAGCTTTCTTT.